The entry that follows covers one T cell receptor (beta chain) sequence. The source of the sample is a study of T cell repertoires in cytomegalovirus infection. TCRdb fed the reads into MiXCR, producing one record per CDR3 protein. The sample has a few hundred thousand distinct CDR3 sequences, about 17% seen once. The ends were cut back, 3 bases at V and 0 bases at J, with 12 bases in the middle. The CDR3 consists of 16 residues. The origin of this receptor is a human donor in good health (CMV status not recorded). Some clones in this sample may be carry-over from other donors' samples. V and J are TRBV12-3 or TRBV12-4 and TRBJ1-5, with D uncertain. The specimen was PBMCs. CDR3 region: CASSFSQIYSNQPQHF. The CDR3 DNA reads TGTGCCAGCAGTTTTAGTCAGATTTATAGCAATCAGCCCCAGCATTTT.